This TCR beta chain was profiled in a study of T cell repertoires in cytomegalovirus infection. Study-wide background: Indications of both CMV infection and matching HLA type were provided by public TCR beta signatures. Study-level findings and limits: Ex vivo, HLA-C-restricted CMV-specific TCR beta clonotypes prevailed over the rest of the response. Totalled public TCR beta family frequency picked out people who carried CMV plus the relevant HLA.

Of note for this clonotype: Its matching antigen is unknown.

Each CDR3 protein gets one entry after TCRdb re-called the reads with MiXCR. The sample holds more than 200,000 distinct CDR3 sequences, roughly 9% seen once. The CDR3 length is 14 residues. V gave up 4 bases and J gave up 5 bases, with 15 bases separating them. Germline CDR1 is SGHDT and CDR2 is YYEEEE. The TCR sequence derives from a human donor in good health (CMV status not recorded). Some clones in this sample may be carry-over from other donors' samples. Sequencing used PBMCs. V and J are TRBV5-6 and TRBJ1-2; a possible D gene is TRBD1 (5 bases). CDR3 residues: CASSRGPDGYGYTF. CDR3 bases: TGTGCCAGCAGCAGGGGCCCTGACGGGTATGGCTACACCTTC.